Presented here are 24 T cell receptor beta chains from one specimen sequenced in a study of T cells in Graves' hyperthyroidism and ophthalmopathy. Regions amplified from RNA transcripts were the TCR beta CDR3 regions. First-round RT-PCR of the TCR CDR3 relied on the HTBI primer set. Using its own MiXCR run on the multiplex PCR reads, TCRdb lists one record per CDR3 protein. The sample carries 550,000 to 650,000 distinct CDR3 sequences, 14% recorded once. The specimen sequenced was blood. The receptors shown here come from a woman aged 40-49 years with Graves' hyperthyroidism.

This clonotype was picked up one time. With a much larger clone just one base away, this may be a read error. This chain joins TRBV12-3 or TRBV12-4 and TRBJ1-3; D ambiguous. The CDR3 loop spans 11 amino acids. The CDR3 DNA reads TGTGCCGGCAGGATTGGAAACACCATATATTTT. This encodes CAGRIGNTIYF.

This chain joins TRBV20-1 and TRBJ1-5, with D unclear. The CDR3 extends over 14 amino acids. Germline V gene data show CDR1 as DFQATT and CDR2 as SNEGSKA (reference sequence). V lost 1 base and J 0 bases, leaving 7 bases between the germline ends. Here the CDR3 reads CSARAGNSNQPQHF. For the CDR3, the DNA is TGCAGTGCTAGAGCCGGTAATAGCAATCAGCCCCAGCATTTT.

This clonotype was picked up many times. J is TRBJ2-7 and V is TRBV2; 7 positions match TRBD1. The CDR3 length is 14 residues. Germline V gene sequence: CDR1 SNHLY, CDR2 FYNNEI. V lost 3 bases, J lost 1 base, and 3 bases stayed unmatched. The CDR3 bases are TGTGCCAGCAGTGACGCGGACAGGTCCTACGAGCAGTACTTC. It encodes CASSDADRSYEQYF.

This clonotype was picked up many times. This chain uses TRBV6-1 with TRBJ2-7, with 14 bases lining up with TRBD2. The germline gives CDR1 MNHNS, CDR2 SASEGT. This CDR3 has 17 residues. Trimming cost V 5 bases and J 0 bases; bases outside gene matches: 6. The CDR3 coding sequence is TGTGCCAGCAGTTATGGACTAGCGGGAGGCCCCTCCTACGAGCAGTACTTC. Amino acid sequence: CASSYGLAGGPSYEQYF.

This clonotype was detected ten times or more. V is TRBV6-1 and J is TRBJ2-7; 8 nucleotides align to TRBD1. CDR1 is MNHNS, CDR2 SASEGT, per germline. V lost 5 bases to trimming and J lost 7 bases; unmatched junction nucleotides: 7. The CDR3 length is 13 residues. Here the CDR3 reads CASSRPDRAEQYF. CDR3 coding DNA: TGTGCCAGCAGTCGACCGGACAGGGCGGAGCAGTACTTC.

In this sample, this clonotype turned up many times. CDR3 nucleotides: TGTGCCAGCTCAGCATGGACTAGCGGGACTTACCGGGAGACCCAGTACTTC. Protein product: CASSAWTSGTYRETQYF. The J gene is TRBJ2-5, the V gene TRBV18, with TRBD2 matching 12 bases. The CDR3 length is 17 residues. CDR1 and CDR2 (germline): KGHSH, LQKENI. V shed 5 bases and J 5 bases; nucleotides not matched to a gene: 12.

At least ten counts were recorded for this clonotype. The V gene is TRBV7-2, the J gene TRBJ1-2; 7 nucleotides align to TRBD1. After removal of 1 base from V and 3 bases from J, the junction contained 8 bases not matched to a gene. CDR1 SGHTA and CDR2 FQGNSA come from the germline V gene. The CDR3 extends over 16 amino acids. The DNA for the CDR3 is TGTGCCAGCAGCTTAGGGACAGGCAGGATTGACTATGGCTACACCTTC. It translates to CASSLGTGRIDYGYTF.

With respect to this clonotype: It may be a read error: a sequence one base away is much more abundant. V and J are TRBV20-1 and TRBJ1-1; unclear D gene. Germline V gives CDR1 DFQATT, CDR2 SNEGSKA (reference sequence). CDR3 size: 12 residues. The CDR3 nucleotides are TGCAGTCCTCCCCGGGTGAACACTGGAGCTTTCTTT. Its translation is CSPPRVNTGAFF.

This clonotype was recorded a few times. A much more abundant neighbour one base away suggests this may be a read error. The CDR3 here is CASSRDNMNTEAFF. As DNA, the CDR3 is TGTGCCAGCAGCCGGGACAACATGAACACTGAAGCTTTCTTT. This sequence joins TRBV6-1 and TRBJ1-1; D may be TRBD1 (6 bases). CDR1 MNHNS and CDR2 SASEGT come from the germline V gene. Trimming shortened V by 6 bases and J by 0 bases, and 11 bases separated the two germline ends. The CDR3 is made up of 14 amino acids.

This clonotype was picked up a small number of times. V gene TRBV10-1 combines with J gene TRBJ2-7, with TRBD2 matching over 7 bases. The germline gives CDR1 WNHNN, CDR2 SYGVQD (reference sequence). Germline trimming cut 7 bases from V and 4 bases from J; bases unmatched to any gene: 22. The CDR3 runs 18 residues. CDR3 sequence reads: CASTPEEGGLLPSYEQYF. In DNA form, the CDR3 reads TGCGCCAGCACCCCTGAGGAGGGAGGGCTCTTACCTTCATACGAGCAGTACTTC.

This clonotype was counted at least ten times. This chain joins TRBV3-1 and TRBJ2-3; D unclear. The CDR3 is 15 amino acids. Germline loops: CDR1 LGHDT, CDR2 YNNKEL (reference sequence). V shed 0 bases and J shed 1 base, with 8 bases lying between them. CDR3 sequence: CASSQEVGRTDTQYF. The DNA of the CDR3 is TGTGCCAGCAGCCAAGAGGTAGGACGCACAGATACGCAGTATTTT.

This clonotype was recorded a few times. This sequence joins TRBV6-1 and TRBJ1-5; 8 nucleotides agree with TRBD1. The germline V gene has CDR1 MNHNS and CDR2 SASEGT. The CDR3 is 16 residues long. Unmatched junction bases numbered 5, after V lost 1 base and J lost 3 bases. The chain's CDR3 is CASSEVGQVSNQPQHF. The CDR3, as DNA: TGTGCCAGCAGTGAAGTGGGACAGGTATCCAATCAGCCCCAGCATTTT.

This clonotype has just a few counts. This chain connects TRBV12-3 or TRBV12-4 to TRBJ1-1; D unclear. The CDR3 covers 12 residues. V lost 3 bases, J lost 10 bases, and 12 bases lay in between. CDR3 sequence reads: CASSFRAAGAFF. In DNA form, the CDR3 reads TGTGCCAGCAGTTTTCGGGCGGCGGGAGCTTTCTTT.

This clonotype was detected many times. The CDR3 DNA sequence: TGTGCCAGCAGTGAAGAGGGTGGGATAGGTCAGCCCCAGCATTTT. Its translation: CASSEEGGIGQPQHF. This chain links TRBV2 with TRBJ1-5; D is unresolved. V was cut by 1 base and J by 6 bases, with 13 bases left in between. This CDR3 comprises 15 residues. Germline V gene lookup returns CDR1 SNHLY and CDR2 FYNNEI. Combining the CDR3 with reference TRBV2 and TRBJ1-5 gives the whole variable domain EPEVTQTPSHQVTQMGQEVILRCVPISNHLYFYWYRQILGQKVEFLVSFYNNEISEKSEIFDDQFSVERPDGSNFTLKIRSTKLEDSAMYFCASSEEGGIGQPQHFGDGTRLSIL.

This clonotype has ten or more counts. This chain links TRBV5-1 with TRBJ2-3; D unclear. Deletions cut 4 bases from V and 4 bases from J, with 13 bases between. The CDR3 sequence is 14 residues long. Looked up from germline, CDR1 is SGHRS and CDR2 is YFSETQ. CDR3 sequence: CASSRMVVSDTQYF. The CDR3 DNA follows: TGCGCCAGCAGCCGTATGGTGGTCTCAGATACGCAGTATTTT.

Many counts were recorded for this clonotype. The chain employs TRBV6-1 and TRBJ2-1; the D is unclear. The CDR3 is made up of 16 amino acids. V was trimmed by 5 bases and J by 4 bases, leaving 18 bases between them. Germline CDR1 reads MNHNS; CDR2 reads SASEGT. The DNA for the CDR3 is TGTGCCAGCAGTACCCGGTCTGGGCCCCCTTACAATGAGCAGTTCTTC. This sequence encodes CASSTRSGPPYNEQFF.

This clonotype was found many times. The chain joins TRBV7-2 to TRBJ2-7; 8 bases fit TRBD1. The J segment lost 3 bases and the V segment lost 6 bases, leaving 7 bases of the junction unmatched. CDR1 is SGHTA and CDR2 is FQGNSA in the germline V gene. The CDR3 covers 14 residues. The CDR3 here is CASRALGQGYEQYF. The CDR3 DNA follows: TGTGCCAGCAGAGCTCTTGGACAGGGCTACGAGCAGTACTTC.

This clonotype was picked up many times. The chain combines TRBV27 with TRBJ2-1; 14 nucleotides align to TRBD2. V was clipped by 5 bases and J by 7 bases; unmatched bases: 7. The germline V gene encodes CDR1 MNHEY and CDR2 SMNVEV (reference sequence). This CDR3 is 16 amino acids long. CDR3 in amino acids: CASSPGTSGSINEQFF. The CDR3 DNA reads as TGTGCCAGCAGTCCTGGGACTAGCGGGAGTATAAATGAGCAGTTCTTC.

This clonotype was detected only once. This chain uses TRBV28 with TRBJ2-7, with D unresolved. Germline V gene lookup returns CDR1 MDHEN and CDR2 SYDVKM. The V end was cut by 2 bases, the J end by 3 bases, with 8 bases between. CDR3 size: 13 residues. In DNA form, the CDR3 reads TGTGCCAGCAGTTTAACTCAACTCTACGAGCAGTACTTC. It is translated as CASSLTQLYEQYF.

This clonotype showed up many times. This rearrangement joins TRBV7-2 to TRBJ2-1, with 8 bases fitting TRBD2. The ends lost 7 bases at V and 2 bases at J; junction bases unmatched: 7. Germline V lookup: CDR1 SGHTA, CDR2 FQGNSA. This CDR3 spans 15 amino acids. In DNA form, the CDR3 reads TGTGCCAGCACGTCGGGGGGGCATGCCTACAATGAGCAGTTCTTC. This gives the protein CASTSGGHAYNEQFF.

This clonotype was observed many times. This chain joins TRBV12-3 or TRBV12-4 and TRBJ2-1, with D maybe TRBD2 (6 bases). Trimming cost V 2 bases and J 13 bases, with 9 bases left between them. CDR3 length: 11 residues. CDR3 loop: CASSLKDYQFF. Here the CDR3 DNA reads TGTGCCAGCAGTTTAAAGGACTACCAGTTCTTC.

In its sample, this clonotype was seen many times. V usage is TRBV7-9 and J usage is TRBJ1-4; the D is unclear. This CDR3 comprises 12 residues. Germline CDR1 SEHNR, CDR2 FQNEAQ (reference sequence). V lost 1 base and J lost 8, with 5 bases in between. The CDR3: CASSLDEEKLFF. CDR3 nucleotides: TGTGCCAGCAGCTTAGATGAGGAAAAACTGTTTTTT.

This sequence joins TRBV14 and TRBJ1-3, with D tentatively TRBD1 (6 bases). CDR3 length: 16 amino acids. Germline V gene data show CDR1 as SGHDN and CDR2 as FVKESK. Trimming cost V 1 base and J 2 bases, with 12 bases left between them. The CDR3 DNA reads TGTGCCAGCAGCCAAGTCCCCCAGGGGCCTGGAAACACCATATATTTT. This gives the protein CASSQVPQGPGNTIYF.

In regard to this clonotype: Possible read error: a much larger clone is one base away. The chain combines TRBV6-2 or TRBV6-3 with TRBJ2-7; TRBD1 is a possible D gene (6 bases). The closer fit of TRBJ2-1 to the DNA end suggests the J call may be wrong. Looked up from germline, CDR1 is MNHEY and CDR2 is SVGEGT. The CDR3 runs to 14 residues. CDR3 DNA: TGTGCCAGCAGTTATTCAGGACAGTCCTACGAGCAGTTCTTC. Protein sequence: CASSYSGQSYEQFF.